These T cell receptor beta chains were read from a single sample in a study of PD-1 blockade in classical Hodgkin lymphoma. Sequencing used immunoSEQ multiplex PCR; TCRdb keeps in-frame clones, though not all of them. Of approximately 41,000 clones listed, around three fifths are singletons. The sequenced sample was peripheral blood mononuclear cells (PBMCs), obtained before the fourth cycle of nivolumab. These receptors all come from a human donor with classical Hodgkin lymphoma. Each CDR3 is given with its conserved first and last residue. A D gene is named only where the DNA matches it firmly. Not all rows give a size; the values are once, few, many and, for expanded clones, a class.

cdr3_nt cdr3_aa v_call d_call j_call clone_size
TGTGCCAGTAGTATAGTTTCCAGGGCATCACAGCCCCAGCATTTT CASSIVSRASQPQHF TRBV19 NA TRBJ1-5 NA
TGTGCCAGCAGCCTAGGTGGCAGTAGCAATCAGCCCCAGCATTTT CASSLGGSSNQPQHF TRBV28 NA TRBJ1-5 NA
TGTGCCAGCAGCGCCGTGGGCGGCCCGGGGGGCAATCAGCCCCAGCATTTT CASSAVGGPGGNQPQHF TRBV7-2 NA TRBJ1-5 NA
TGTGCCAGCAGCTCCTCGTCGGGACAACCCTTCAATGAGCAGTTCTTC CASSSSSGQPFNEQFF TRBV7-9 NA TRBJ2-1 many
TGTGCCAGCAAACGGGGGAGGCAAGAGACCCAGTACTTC CASKRGRQETQYF TRBV27 NA TRBJ2-5 NA
TGCGCCAGCAGCTTGGGACTAGGGAACTACAATGAGCAGTTCTTC CASSLGLGNYNEQFF TRBV4-3 TRBD2 TRBJ2-1 NA
TGTGCCAGCAGCTTAGAAGGGACCAGTTCTAACGAGCAGTACTTC CASSLEGTSSNEQYF TRBV11-2 NA TRBJ2-7 NA
TGTGCCAGCAGCCAAACGGGAACCTACGAGCAGTACTTC CASSQTGTYEQYF TRBV7-9 NA TRBJ2-7 NA
TGTGCCAGCAGTTACATGGCGGCTGAAGCTTTCTTT CASSYMAAEAFF TRBV6-6 NA TRBJ1-1 NA
TGTGCCAGCAGTGTCCCTCCGTACGAGCAGTACTTC CASSVPPYEQYF TRBV28 NA TRBJ2-7 NA
TGTGCCAGTAGCCTCTCTTCAACAGGGGGCGGAAACACCATATATTTT CASSLSSTGGGNTIYF TRBV19 TRBD1 TRBJ1-3 NA
TGTGCCAGCAGTTACTCCCTGACAGGGAACACTGAAGCTTTCTTT CASSYSLTGNTEAFF TRBV6-5 NA TRBJ1-1 NA
TGTGCCAGCAGCCCCCGGTACGGGAGCCACGAGCAGTACTTC CASSPRYGSHEQYF TRBV11-1 NA TRBJ2-7 medium-sized
TGTGCCAGCGGAAGCGGGGGGGCCTACGAGCAGTACTTC CASGSGGAYEQYF TRBV6-5 TRBD2 TRBJ2-7 NA
TGTGCCAGCAGTGAAGGACTAGGAGGCTACAATGAGCAGTTCTTC CASSEGLGGYNEQFF TRBV6-1 NA TRBJ2-1 NA
TGTGCCAGCAGTCCACGCAGGGGATCGCTAAACGATGAGCAGTTCTTC CASSPRRGSLNDEQFF TRBV28 NA TRBJ2-1 NA
TGTGCCAGCAGAACAGGGGGAAGCGATACGCAGTATTTT CASRTGGSDTQYF TRBV6-5 TRBD1 TRBJ2-3 NA
TGTGCCAGTACCCATGGGGGGGGTAGCAATCAGCCCCAGCATTTT CASTHGGGSNQPQHF TRBV19 NA TRBJ1-5 NA
TGTGCCAGCAGCTTAGATATAGACGAGCAGTACTTC CASSLDIDEQYF TRBV7-2 NA TRBJ2-7 NA
TGTGCCAGTACAGATCTCAATCAGCCCCAGCATTTT CASTDLNQPQHF TRBV28 NA TRBJ1-5 few
TGTGCCAGCAGTACGGGGCCTTTCTACACCTTC CASSTGPFYTF TRBV6-1 NA TRBJ1-2 NA
TGCGCCAGCAGCCAAGATGACTTCAGGGTTGGATTGGATTATGGCTACACCTTC CASSQDDFRVGLDYGYTF TRBV4-3 NA TRBJ1-2 NA
TGTGCCAGCAGTGACACTAGCGCCCGCAGGGAGCAGTTCTTC CASSDTSARREQFF TRBV6-6 TRBD2 TRBJ2-1 NA
TGTGCCAGCAGCTTGCCGGGTCCGAGGGCTAGCTCACAAGAGACCCAGTACTTC CASSLPGPRASSQETQYF TRBV5-6 NA TRBJ2-5 NA
TGTGCCAGCAGCTCCGGACTAGGCCACGAGCAGTACTTC CASSSGLGHEQYF TRBV12-1 NA TRBJ2-7 NA
TGTGCCAGCAGTTACCTTTCTAGCACAGATACGCAGTATTTT CASSYLSSTDTQYF TRBV6-6 NA TRBJ2-3 NA
TGTGCCAGCTCACCACCGGGACTACGCACAGATACGCAGTATTTT CASSPPGLRTDTQYF TRBV18 TRBD2 TRBJ2-3 NA
TGTGCCAGCAGCGTAGCGATGGAGCCCACTAACTATGGCTACACCTTC CASSVAMEPTNYGYTF TRBV9 NA TRBJ1-2 NA
TGTGCCAGCAGCGTAGACCCGGAATTGGATAATTCACCCCTCCACTTT CASSVDPELDNSPLHF TRBV9 NA TRBJ1-6 NA
TGCGCCAGCAGCTTGGTGGGGGAACAAGAGACCCAGTACTTC CASSLVGEQETQYF TRBV5-1 NA TRBJ2-5 NA
TGTGCCAGCAGTTTTGCCGGTACGAACACCGGGGAGCTGTTTTTT CASSFAGTNTGELFF TRBV28 NA TRBJ2-2 few
TGTGCCAGCAGCTTAGAATTGTCGACTAGCGGGAACCACGAGCAGTACTTC CASSLELSTSGNHEQYF TRBV7-2 TRBD2 TRBJ2-7 few
TGTGCCAGTAGTATGGCTGGGGCCGCGGGGGATTTTTACGAGCAGTACTTC CASSMAGAAGDFYEQYF TRBV19 TRBD2 TRBJ2-7 NA
TGTGCCAGCAGCTCTTCCGGGACAGTAGGAAACACCATATATTTT CASSSSGTVGNTIYF TRBV7-3 TRBD1 TRBJ1-3 NA
TGTGCCAGCCGCTCGACAGTTATCTATGGCTACACCTTC CASRSTVIYGYTF TRBV6-6 NA TRBJ1-2 few
TGTGCCAGCAACCTCGGAGGGTTGAACACTGAAGCTTTCTTT CASNLGGLNTEAFF TRBV6-6 NA TRBJ1-1 NA
TGTGCCAGCAGTTATGGGGGGGCTGGGGCCAAAAACATTCAGTACTTC CASSYGGAGAKNIQYF TRBV6-5 NA TRBJ2-4 NA
TGTGCCAGCAGCTCACAGGGGGCGGCTAATGAAAAACTGTTTTTT CASSSQGAANEKLFF TRBV7-6 TRBD1 TRBJ1-4 NA
TGTGCCAGCAGTGAAGTAGTCCGGCAGTACTTC CASSEVVRQYF TRBV6-1 NA TRBJ2-7 NA
TGTGCCAGCAGCTTTGGGACAGGGAAACACAAAGACACAGATACGCAGTATTTT CASSFGTGKHKDTDTQYF TRBV7-9 TRBD1 TRBJ2-3 few
TGTGCCAGCAGTTTACTGGCAGGTTGGGCTTTCTTT CASSLLAGWAFF TRBV28 NA TRBJ1-1 NA
TGTGCCAGTAAACCTCGGACTAGCGAGCATGAGCAGTTCTTC CASKPRTSEHEQFF TRBV5-4 TRBD2 TRBJ2-1 NA
TGTGCCAGCAGTCCTGGAGGGACAGTGAGAACTGGAAACACCATATATTTT CASSPGGTVRTGNTIYF TRBV28 TRBD1 TRBJ1-3 NA
TGTGCCAGCAGCTTGGCCGGGACTTATAATCAGCCCCAGCATTTT CASSLAGTYNQPQHF TRBV5-5 NA TRBJ1-5 NA
TGTGCCACTCAAACAGGGGGCGGCTACAATGAGCAGTTCTTC CATQTGGGYNEQFF TRBV6-1 TRBD1 TRBJ2-1 NA
TGTGCCAGTAGTTACCCGACAGGGGAGACTGACAATCAGCCCCAGCATTTT CASSYPTGETDNQPQHF TRBV19 TRBD1 TRBJ1-5 NA
TGTGCCAGCCTCAGCAGGACCGATACCGGGGAGCTGTTTTTT CASLSRTDTGELFF TRBV28 NA TRBJ2-2 NA